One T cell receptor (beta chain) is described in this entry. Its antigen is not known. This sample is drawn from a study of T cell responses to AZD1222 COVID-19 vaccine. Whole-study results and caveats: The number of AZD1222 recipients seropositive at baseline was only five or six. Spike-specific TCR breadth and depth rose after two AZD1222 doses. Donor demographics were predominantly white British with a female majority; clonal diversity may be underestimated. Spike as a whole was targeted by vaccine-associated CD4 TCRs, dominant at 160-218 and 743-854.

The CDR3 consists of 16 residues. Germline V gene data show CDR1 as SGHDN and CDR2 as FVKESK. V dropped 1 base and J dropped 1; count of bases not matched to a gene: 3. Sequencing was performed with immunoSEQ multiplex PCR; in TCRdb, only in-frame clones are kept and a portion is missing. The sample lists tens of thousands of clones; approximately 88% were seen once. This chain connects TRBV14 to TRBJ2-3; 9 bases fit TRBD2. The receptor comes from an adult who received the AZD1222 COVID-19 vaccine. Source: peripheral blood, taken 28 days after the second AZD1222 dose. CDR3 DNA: TGTGCCAGCAGCCAAGCTATAGCGGGGGGCACAGATACGCAGTATTTT. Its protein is CASSQAIAGGTDTQYF.